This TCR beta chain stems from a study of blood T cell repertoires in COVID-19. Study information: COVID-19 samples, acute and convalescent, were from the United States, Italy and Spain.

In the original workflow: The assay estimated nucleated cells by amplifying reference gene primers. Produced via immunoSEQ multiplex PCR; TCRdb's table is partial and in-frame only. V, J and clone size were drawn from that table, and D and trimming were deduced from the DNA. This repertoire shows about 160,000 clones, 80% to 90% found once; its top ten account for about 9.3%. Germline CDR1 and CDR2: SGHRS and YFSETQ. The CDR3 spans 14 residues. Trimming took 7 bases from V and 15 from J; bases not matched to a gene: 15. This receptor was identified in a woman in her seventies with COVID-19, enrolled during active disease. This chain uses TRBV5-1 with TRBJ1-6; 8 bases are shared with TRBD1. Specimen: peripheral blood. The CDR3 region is CASAQGDGKGRLHF. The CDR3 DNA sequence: TGCGCCAGCGCACAGGGGGATGGGAAAGGTCGCCTCCACTTT.